These T cell receptor beta chains were read from a single sample in a study of T cells in Graves' hyperthyroidism and ophthalmopathy. TCRdb analysed the multiplex PCR reads with MiXCR anew, one entry per CDR3 protein. The profile shows roughly 400,000 distinct CDR3 sequences, around an eighth of them singletons. Sequencing input: blood. The receptor source for this set is a man aged 45-65 years with Graves' ophthalmopathy. The CDR3 runs from the conserved cysteine through the conserved F or W. D genes are given only for firm matches. Expanded clones get a size class; other rows say once, few or many, or leave the size out.

J gene: TRBJ2-3; V gene: TRBV9; clone size: NA; D gene: NA; CDR3 protein: CASSVGGRGTDTQYF; CDR3 DNA: TGTGCCAGCAGCGTAGGAGGCCGGGGGACAGATACGCAGTATTTT
J gene: TRBJ2-5; V gene: TRBV20-1; clone size: many; D gene: NA; CDR3 protein: CSANSWEETQYF; CDR3 DNA: TGCAGTGCTAACAGCTGGGAAGAGACCCAGTACTTC
J gene: TRBJ2-1; V gene: TRBV2; clone size: many; D gene: NA; CDR3 protein: CASRIDSLYNEQFF; CDR3 DNA: TGTGCCAGCAGGATTGACAGTTTATACAATGAGCAGTTCTTC
J gene: TRBJ2-7; V gene: TRBV28; clone size: few; D gene: NA; CDR3 protein: CASKPGTQVIYEQYF; CDR3 DNA: TGTGCCAGCAAACCCGGGACACAAGTTATATACGAGCAGTACTTC
J gene: TRBJ2-1; V gene: TRBV5-1; clone size: many; D gene: NA; CDR3 protein: CASSLRDLTYNEQFF; CDR3 DNA: TGCGCCAGCAGCCTCCGGGACCTCACTTACAATGAGCAGTTCTTC
J gene: TRBJ2-1; V gene: TRBV9; clone size: few; D gene: NA; CDR3 protein: CASSVSSGTPSEQFF; CDR3 DNA: TGTGCCAGCAGCGTTTCCTCAGGGACTCCAAGTGAGCAGTTCTTC
J gene: TRBJ2-4; V gene: TRBV2; clone size: many; D gene: NA; CDR3 protein: CASRGVAKNIQYF; CDR3 DNA: TGTGCCAGCAGAGGGGTAGCCAAAAACATTCAGTACTTC
J gene: TRBJ2-7; V gene: TRBV5-1; clone size: NA; D gene: TRBD2; CDR3 protein: CASSPLTSENSYEQYF; CDR3 DNA: TGCGCCAGCAGCCCCCTCACTAGCGAGAACTCCTACGAGCAGTACTTC
J gene: TRBJ2-1; V gene: TRBV5-1; clone size: many; D gene: NA; CDR3 protein: CASSFGGNNEQFF; CDR3 DNA: TGCGCCAGCAGCTTTGGCGGGAACAATGAGCAGTTCTTC
J gene: TRBJ1-1; V gene: TRBV6-1; clone size: NA; D gene: TRBD1; CDR3 protein: CASITGVRTEAFF; CDR3 DNA: TGTGCCAGCATCACAGGGGTGCGCACTGAAGCTTTCTTT
J gene: TRBJ2-1; V gene: TRBV4-2; clone size: NA; D gene: TRBD2; CDR3 protein: CASSQEIAGSGSVEQFF; CDR3 DNA: TGTGCCAGCAGCCAGGAGATAGCGGGGAGCGGCTCAGTTGAGCAGTTCTTC
J gene: TRBJ1-6; V gene: TRBV27; clone size: many; D gene: NA; CDR3 protein: CASSTVSRGPRSPLHF; CDR3 DNA: TGTGCCAGCAGTACAGTCTCCAGGGGCCCTAGGTCACCCCTCCACTTT
J gene: TRBJ2-7; V gene: TRBV9; clone size: many; D gene: TRBD1; CDR3 protein: CASSRSGQRTYYEQYF; CDR3 DNA: TGTGCCAGCAGCAGATCGGGACAGAGGACGTACTACGAGCAGTACTTC
J gene: TRBJ2-5; V gene: TRBV7-9; clone size: NA; D gene: NA; CDR3 protein: CASSLRQLQETQYF; CDR3 DNA: TGTGCCAGCAGCTTAAGGCAGCTACAAGAGACCCAGTACTTC
J gene: TRBJ1-2; V gene: TRBV29-1; clone size: many; D gene: NA; CDR3 protein: CSAAWGLYGYTF; CDR3 DNA: TGCAGCGCTGCCTGGGGGCTTTATGGCTACACCTTC
J gene: TRBJ2-3; V gene: TRBV7-2; clone size: many; D gene: NA; CDR3 protein: CASSLRGMGAGVSDTQYF; CDR3 DNA: TGTGCCAGCAGCTTACGGGGGATGGGGGCGGGAGTATCAGATACGCAGTATTTT